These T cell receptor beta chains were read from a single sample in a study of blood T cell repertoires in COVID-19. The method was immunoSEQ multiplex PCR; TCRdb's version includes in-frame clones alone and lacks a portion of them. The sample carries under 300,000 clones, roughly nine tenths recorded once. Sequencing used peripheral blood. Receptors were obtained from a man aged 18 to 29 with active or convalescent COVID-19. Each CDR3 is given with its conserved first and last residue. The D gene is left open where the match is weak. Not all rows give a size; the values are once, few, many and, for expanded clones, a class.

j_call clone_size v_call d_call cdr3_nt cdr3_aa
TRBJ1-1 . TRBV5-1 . TGCGCCAGCAGCCTCCAGGGGTTTGGAACTGAAGCTTTCTTT CASSLQGFGTEAFF
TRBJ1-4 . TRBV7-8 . TGTGCCAGCAGCTCCCTGACAGGAACTAATGAAAAACTGTTTTTT CASSSLTGTNEKLFF
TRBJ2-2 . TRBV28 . TGTGCCAGCAATGTAGAGGCCCCGGGCACCGGGGAGCTGTTTTTT CASNVEAPGTGELFF
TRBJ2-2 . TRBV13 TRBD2 TGTGCCAGCAGCTCCCCTAGCGGGGGGGCCGGGGAGCTGTTTTTT CASSSPSGGAGELFF
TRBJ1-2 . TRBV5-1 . TGCGCCAGCAGCTTACAGGCAGACAATGGCTACACCTTC CASSLQADNGYTF
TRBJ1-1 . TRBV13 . TGTGCCAGCAGCTTAGAGCGGAGGAACACTGAAGCTTTCTTT CASSLERRNTEAFF
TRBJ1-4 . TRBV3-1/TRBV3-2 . TGTGCCAGCAGCCAAGGTTCTCCCCTATCCGAAAAACTGTTTTTT CASSQGSPLSEKLFF
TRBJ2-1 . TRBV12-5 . TGTGCTAGTGGTACACAGGGCTTCGGTGAGCAGTTCTTC CASGTQGFGEQFF
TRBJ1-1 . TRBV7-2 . TGTGCCAGCAGGTTGCAGGGTCTGACCGCTGAAGCTTTCTTT CASRLQGLTAEAFF
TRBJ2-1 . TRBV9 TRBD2 TGTGCCAGCAGCGTAGCTAGCGGGAGTAATGAGCAGTTCTTC CASSVASGSNEQFF
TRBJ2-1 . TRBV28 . TGTGCCAGCACCGACGGAGCGGATGAGTACAATGAGCAGTTCTTC CASTDGADEYNEQFF
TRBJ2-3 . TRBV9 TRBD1 TGTGCCAGCACCCGTAGGGGGCTTTGGGCAGATACGCAGTATTTT CASTRRGLWADTQYF
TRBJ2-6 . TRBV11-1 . TGTGCCAGCAGCCCCCGTAGGGCCAACGTCCTGACTTTC CASSPRRANVLTF
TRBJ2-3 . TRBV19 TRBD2 TGTGCCAGTACCCGATCGGGGGGATTAGTGGCAGATACGCAGTATTTT CASTRSGGLVADTQYF
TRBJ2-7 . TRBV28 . TGTGCCAGCAGCGATCCTTTCGGGGTGGCGGGCCAGGAGTACTTC CASSDPFGVAGQEYF
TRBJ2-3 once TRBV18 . TGTGCCAGTCTCATCCGGGACACAAGCACAGATACGCAGTATTTT CASLIRDTSTDTQYF
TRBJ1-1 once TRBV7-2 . TGTGCCAGCAAGGAGGGCAGCGGGTACACTGAAGCTTTCTTT CASKEGSGYTEAFF
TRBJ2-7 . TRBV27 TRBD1 TGTGCCAGCAGTCCCGGGACAGGTTTTTTCGAGCAGTACTTC CASSPGTGFFEQYF
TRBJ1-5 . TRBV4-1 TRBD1 TGCGCCAGCAGCCAAGAGTGGACAGGGTCTAAGCAGCCCCAGCATTTT CASSQEWTGSKQPQHF
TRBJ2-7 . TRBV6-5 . TGTGCCAGCCACAGTCTGGGGGCCGAGCAGTACTTC CASHSLGAEQYF
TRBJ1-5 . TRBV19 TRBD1 TGTGCCACAAAACAGGGGAATTCGTATCAGCCCCAGCATTTT CATKQGNSYQPQHF
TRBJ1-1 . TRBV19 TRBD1 TGTGCCAGTATTCTGGGACAGGGAAACACTGAAGCTTTCTTT CASILGQGNTEAFF
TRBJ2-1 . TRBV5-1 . TGCGCCAGCAGCATGAGAAATGAGCAGTTCTTC CASSMRNEQFF
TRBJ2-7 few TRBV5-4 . TGTGCCAGCAGCCTCGGCGGCGGCTACGAGCAGTACTTC CASSLGGGYEQYF
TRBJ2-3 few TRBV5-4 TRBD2 TGTGCCAGCAGCTTGGAAAGCCTAGCGGGAGGAGTGGGACCCACAGATACGCAGTATTTT CASSLESLAGGVGPTDTQYF
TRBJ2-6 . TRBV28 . TGTGCCAGCAGTGCCGAGTACTCTGGGGCCAACGTCCTGACTTTC CASSAEYSGANVLTF